This TCR beta chain originates from a study of STAT5B mutations in CD4+ large granular lymphocyte leukemia. The study's findings and limits: Compared with healthy controls (2/35), patient top clones favored TRBV06 (8/27). The CD4+ versus CD8+ T-LGLL clonality difference may reflect limited sample size.

The protocol was immunoSEQ multiplex PCR, while the TCRdb copy is restricted to in-frame clones and leaves out a portion. This table has 30,000 to 40,000 clones, less than 85% appearing once. A remark on this clone: Its matching antigen is unknown.

CDR1 and CDR2 from the germline V gene are SGHTA and FQGNSA. The CDR3 extends over 18 amino acids. Trimming removed 3 bases from V and 0 bases from J, with 18 bases in between. The origin of this receptor is a human donor in good health. The chain uses TRBV7-2 and TRBJ1-5, with D possibly being TRBD1 (5 bases). The sequencing sample was made of CD4+ T cells from blood buffy coats. The CDR3 bases are TGTGCCAGCAGCTTCGACAGAAAATACCTTTATAGCAATCAGCCCCAGCATTTT. Its protein product is CASSFDRKYLYSNQPQHF.